Described below is a single TCR beta chain sequence and its context. Germline V gives CDR1 ENHRY, CDR2 SYGVKD. Trimming pared 9 bases from V and 2 bases from J, leaving 12 bases between. CDR3 size: 13 residues. This entry belongs to a study of blood T cell repertoires in COVID-19. Method: immunoSEQ multiplex PCR; TCRdb's copy keeps in-frame clones and lacks some. The table lists some 150,000 clones, around 83% of them singletons. This clonotype was obtained from an older woman with COVID-19, enrolled during active disease. V usage is TRBV10-3 and J usage is TRBJ2-3; tentatively, D is TRBD2 (6 bases). The sequencing input was peripheral blood. The CDR3 spells CAISSGDTDTQYF. The CDR3 DNA reads as TGTGCCATTTCATCGGGGGACACAGATACGCAGTATTTT.